This entry features one TCR beta chain sequence. Its antigen is currently not known. No clone much larger than this one lies a single base away; base qualities are absent. This specimen comes from a study of cytomegalovirus exposure and HLA in healthy donors (dated by TCRdb to about 2017). Concerning the study at large: An earlier analysis of roughly 570 of the donors reported 276 Gb of sequence data and 95 million to 120 million unique TCR beta sequences obtained from about 170 million T cells. Among the roughly 400 genotyped donors, under 90% belonged to the genetic ancestry cluster associated with self-reported Caucasian donors. Typing coverage differed by locus: A, B, C, DRB1 and DQB1 were typed in about 620-630 donors, DQA1 in 522, DPA1 in some 570, and DPB1 in 450 to 490. Rather than using new phenotypic data, the later analysis identified candidate immune exposures from TCR beta sequences and from how often those sequences occurred across donors. Class I and class II HLA loci were covered by the typing at four-digit resolution. In a later analysis, previously published TCR beta repertoires from 666 donors were re-analyzed and high-resolution HLA genotyping was added so that TCR occurrence patterns could be studied. Among roughly 400 genotyped donors of the cohort, an average of roughly 230,000 unique TCR beta nucleotide sequences was sequenced per donor, of which about 20% were non-productive. Roughly 300 gigabases of sequencing data and 78 million or so unique TCR sequences were included in an early release covering roughly 700 HLA-typed donors. A separate validation cohort of 100 to 150 different subjects was used in addition to the roughly 670-subject first cohort. An earlier analysis of around 540 of the donors applied high-throughput TCR beta sequencing to assess whether each TCR beta V gene segment acted as functional or pseudogenic. Every repertoire in the discovery cohort had been generated on one and the same sequencing platform. The study profiled the T cell repertoires of 666 subjects by immunosequencing and related them to cytomegalovirus serostatus. The aim of the study was to test whether cataloging public T cell receptors could identify signatures of past pathogen exposure. Alongside the repertoire data, information on donor age, sex, ethnicity and CMV serostatus was compiled. High-throughput TCR immunosequencing, statistical association of individual TCRs with disease status, and machine learning were combined to predict cytomegalovirus infection status. Four or five DR-DQ haplotypes were handled as single units for association and clustering, since linkage in the cohort was strong. A later genetic analysis used genome-wide SNP genotypes for 398 of the 666 donors, treating that subset as a discovery cohort.

Libraries were made using the immunoSEQ multiplex PCR assay. For the multiplex PCR, a mixture combining 60 forward primers for TCR Vbeta segments and 13 reverse primers for TCR Jbeta segments was used. A multiplex PCR assay on genomic DNA amplified the CDR3 region of rearranged TCR beta genes. On the Illumina HiSeq System, the amplified TCR beta libraries were sequenced as 87-base-pair reads. In the source study's methods: Across the 500 to 750 repertoires, a later analysis counted approximately 75 million unique TCR beta chains, 8.5 million to 12 million of which were shared by at least two donors. Raw reads were error-corrected and collapsed into unique sequences with a nearest-neighbor algorithm that merged closely related sequences to remove PCR and sequencing errors. CDR3 sequences were aligned to IMGT reference sequences to assign V, D and J gene segments. For a sequence to be retained, at least a six-nucleotide match to both a V gene segment and a J gene segment was required. A rearrangement was called productive if the CDR3 had no stop codons and remained in frame with V and J, and every other rearrangement was called non-productive. CDR3 was defined by IMGT convention, running from the second conserved V-encoded cysteine to the conserved J-encoded phenylalanine. The earlier analysis of roughly 590 of the donors excluded any sequence lacking an unambiguous match to a single V gene segment. An earlier analysis of approximately 590 of the donors called V segments functional above 56.7% productive rearrangements and segregating when the between-donor standard deviation exceeded 5%. To diagnose cytomegalovirus status from the catalog of TCR beta chain sequences, a statistical classification framework was built. In a later analysis, TCR nucleotide sequences were compared against IMGT/GENE-DB human TR gene sequences so that V and J genes could be assigned. Using the TCRdist pipeline, a later analysis assigned CDR3 sequences along with most-parsimonious VDJ recombination scenarios. In a later analysis, each TCR beta chain was defined by its CDR3 amino acid sequence together with its V-gene family, and reads lacking a unique V-gene family were excluded. As a way to deal with suspected cross-contamination and a sequencing artifact, a later analysis dropped under 600 nucleotide sequences that were highly shared and had low generation probability. For each public chain, a later analysis derived a clonal expansion index from normalized ranks of inferred template counts within each repertoire. In a later analysis, generation probabilities were computed using a VDJ recombination model fitted to out-of-frame rearrangements, and the results were checked against IGoR. A later analysis scored TCR-TCR, TCR-HLA and TCR-CMV co-occurrence with hypergeometric tests, applying a repertoire-size bias correction to TCR pairs. In a later analysis, false discovery rates were estimated by permuting HLA or CMV assignments 20 times. A later analysis grouped co-occurring TCRs with DBSCAN, adding TCRdist sequence similarity when clustering within HLA-allele-positive subsets. For co-occurrence clustering, repertoires with fewer than 30,000 or more than 120,000 public chains were excluded, along with a handful of repertoires with anomalous nucleotide sharing. As stored in TCRdb, this immuneACCESS dataset retains in-frame rearrangements with V and J assigned. A fraction of the clones does not appear; measured against another copy, unresolved V genes explain less than half of the discrepancy, and the remainder lacks a known reason. V, J and clone size derive from that table, while D and trimming were established from the DNA sequence. The sample contains over 100,000 clones, about two thirds of them found a single time. Together, the top ten hold around 8.2% of the sample.

The cohort was made up of approximately 700 healthy bone marrow donors. At the time of sampling, all cohort members were nominally healthy, though unrecorded immune exposures were likely present. The donor tested CMV seropositive, placing the donor among the 289 seropositive members of the cohort. A peripheral blood sample was provided by each donor, and peripheral blood mononuclear cells were used for TCR beta sequencing. The Qiagen DNeasy Blood Extraction Kit was used to extract genomic DNA from the blood cell samples. Measured from the cysteine to the phenylalanine, the CDR3 is 14 residues long. Kept here is only the CDR3 DNA, which spans 42 bases and is read in frame from base 1. Relative to germline, V is missing 5 bases and J is missing 2 bases, with 2 bases of the junction outside any gene match. Taken from the germline V gene (reference sequence), the CDR1 and CDR2 loops are GTSNPN and SVGIG.

Here is what the overall study found, with its caveats: The authors suggested that the approach could potentially be generalized to other disease states and immunological phenotypes. A later analysis found that TCR association rates varied across HLA loci, with DRB1 alleles showing the most associated TCRs and HLA-C alleles the fewest. According to a later genetic analysis, donors in an Asian-associated ancestry cluster had fewer N-insertions in productive TCRs than the approximately 670-donor mean. Assigning TCR associations to individual alleles was difficult when HLA alleles, especially DR and DQ, strongly co-occurred. In an earlier analysis of approximately 590 of the donors, most TCR beta V segments appeared in productive rearrangements about 87% or about 30% of the time, broadly matching IMGT annotations. A group of highly shared sequence variants was considered likely to be a technical artifact of the sequencing pipeline. The study listed approximately 150 TCR beta chains as associated with cytomegalovirus. Because HLA typing was unavailable for some donors at each locus, only the typed subset was used in association tests. In a later analysis, several top co-occurrence clusters were reported to appear linked to parvovirus B19, influenza, CMV and Epstein-Barr virus. In vitro tests confirmed that a few of the cytomegalovirus-associated TCR beta chains recognize cytomegalovirus antigens. Presence/absence analyses assumed roughly uniform sequencing depth across donors, an assumption that may not hold. A later analysis found that most CMV-associated TCR beta chains appeared HLA-restricted, with HLA associations seemingly driven largely by CMV exposure. Cytomegalovirus status was reported to be diagnosed by the classifier with high specificity and sensitivity in both the original and validation cohorts. A later analysis associated some 17,000 TCR beta sequences with specific HLA alleles at a false discovery rate of 0.05. The 87-base-pair reads could not distinguish some IMGT-functional V segments, including TRBV6-2 and TRBV6-3, so those segments were excluded. V-gene and J-gene trimming of TCR beta chains was associated with a missense DCLRE1C variant in a later genetic analysis, and the association was replicated in an independent cohort. Correlated functional status among segregating V segments might be attributable to linkage disequilibrium, but an unknown experimental factor could not be ruled out. Only TCR beta chains were sequenced in this cohort, and the absence of alpha or paired-chain data limited detectable features. In a later analysis, HLA-associated TCR beta chains were found to be more clonally expanded and to have lower generation probabilities than equally common non-associated chains. A further reported finding was that TCR beta sequences accurately predicted the HLA-A and HLA-B alleles for most subjects in the first cohort. The only immune exposure information available for the cohort was CMV serostatus. Roughly 17 rarely observed V segments, including chromosome 9 orphons, were excluded from the earlier analysis of some 590 of the donors because counts were too low. Most TCR sequences were seen in very few donors, while some public TCRs were found in many individuals.

This TCR was sampled from a man under 40 in good health and CMV-seropositive. Sequencing was done on a sample of PBMCs. Recombination linked TRBV30 to TRBJ2-3, with 12 middle bases fitting TRBD1. Read as DNA, the sequence is TGTGCCTGGGGGACAGGGGGCCTCACAGATACGCAGTATTTT. It codes for CAWGTGGLTDTQYF.